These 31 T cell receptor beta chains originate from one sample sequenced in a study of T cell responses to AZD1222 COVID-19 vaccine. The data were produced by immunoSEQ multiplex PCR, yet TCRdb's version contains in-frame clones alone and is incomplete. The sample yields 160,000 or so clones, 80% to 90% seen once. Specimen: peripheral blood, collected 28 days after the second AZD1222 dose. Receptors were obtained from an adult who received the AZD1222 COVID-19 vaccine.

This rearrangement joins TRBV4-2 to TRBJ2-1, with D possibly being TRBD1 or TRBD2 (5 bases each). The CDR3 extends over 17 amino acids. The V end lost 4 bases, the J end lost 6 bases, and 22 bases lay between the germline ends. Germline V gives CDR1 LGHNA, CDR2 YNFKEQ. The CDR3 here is CASSRSGASLGSNEQFF. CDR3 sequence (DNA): TGTGCCAGCAGCCGGAGTGGGGCTAGCCTTGGTTCCAATGAGCAGTTCTTC.

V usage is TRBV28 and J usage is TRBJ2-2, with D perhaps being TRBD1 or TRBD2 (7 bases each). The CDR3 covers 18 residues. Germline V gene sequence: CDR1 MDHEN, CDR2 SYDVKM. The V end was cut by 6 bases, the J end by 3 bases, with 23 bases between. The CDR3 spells CASSSRGGGQKYTGELFF. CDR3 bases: TGTGCCAGCAGCTCCAGAGGGGGGGGACAGAAGTACACCGGGGAGCTGTTTTTT.

For the CDR3, the DNA is TGTGCCAGCTCACCCATACTAGCGGGAACCTACAATGAGCAGTTCTTC. It codes for CASSPILAGTYNEQFF. The chain employs TRBV18 and TRBJ2-1, with TRBD2 matching 10 bases. After removal of 3 bases from V and 2 bases from J, the junction contained 4 bases not matched to a gene. CDR3 length: 16 residues. Per the germline V gene, CDR1 is KGHSH and CDR2 is LQKENI. Complete variable domain (other parts from reference TRBV18 and TRBJ2-1): NAGVMQNPRHLVRRRGQEARLRCSPMKGHSHVYWYRQLPEEGLKFMVYLQKENIIDESGMPKERFSAEFPKEGPSILRIQQVVRGDSAAYFCASSPILAGTYNEQFFGPGTRLTVL.

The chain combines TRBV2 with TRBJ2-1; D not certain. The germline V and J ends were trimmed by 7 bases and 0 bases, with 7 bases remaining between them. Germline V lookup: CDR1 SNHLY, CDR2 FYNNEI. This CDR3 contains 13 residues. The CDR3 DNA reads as TGTGCCAGCACCCAGAGCTCCTACAATGAGCAGTTCTTC. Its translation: CASTQSSYNEQFF.

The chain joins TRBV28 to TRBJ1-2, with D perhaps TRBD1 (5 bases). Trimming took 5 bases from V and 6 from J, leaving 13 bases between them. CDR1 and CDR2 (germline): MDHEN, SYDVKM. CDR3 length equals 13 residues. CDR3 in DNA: TGTGCCAGCAGTCCGGCCAGGGTGGATGGCTACACCTTC. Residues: CASSPARVDGYTF.

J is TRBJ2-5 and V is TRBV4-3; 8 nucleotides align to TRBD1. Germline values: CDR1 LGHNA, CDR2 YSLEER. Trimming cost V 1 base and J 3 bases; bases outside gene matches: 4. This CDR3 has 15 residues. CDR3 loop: CASSQGGTGEETQYF. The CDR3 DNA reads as TGCGCCAGCAGCCAAGGAGGGACAGGAGAAGAGACCCAGTACTTC.

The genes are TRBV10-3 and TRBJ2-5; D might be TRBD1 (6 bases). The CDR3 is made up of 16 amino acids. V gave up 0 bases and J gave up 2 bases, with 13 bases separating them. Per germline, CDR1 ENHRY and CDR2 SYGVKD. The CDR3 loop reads CAISESRTDSQETQYF. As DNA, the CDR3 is TGTGCCATCAGTGAGTCGAGGACAGATTCACAAGAGACCCAGTACTTC.

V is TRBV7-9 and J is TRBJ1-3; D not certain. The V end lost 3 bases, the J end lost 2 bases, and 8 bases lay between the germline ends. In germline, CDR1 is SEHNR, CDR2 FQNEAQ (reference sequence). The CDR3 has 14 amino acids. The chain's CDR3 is CASSLAGAGNTIYF. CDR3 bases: TGTGCCAGCAGCTTGGCCGGGGCTGGAAACACCATATATTTT.

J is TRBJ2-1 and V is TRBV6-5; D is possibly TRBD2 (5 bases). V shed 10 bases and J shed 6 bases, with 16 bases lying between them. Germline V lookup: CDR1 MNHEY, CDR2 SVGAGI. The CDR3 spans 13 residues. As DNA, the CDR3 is TGTGCCATCACTAGGAACGTTGGCAATGAGCAGTTCTTC. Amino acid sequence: CAITRNVGNEQFF.

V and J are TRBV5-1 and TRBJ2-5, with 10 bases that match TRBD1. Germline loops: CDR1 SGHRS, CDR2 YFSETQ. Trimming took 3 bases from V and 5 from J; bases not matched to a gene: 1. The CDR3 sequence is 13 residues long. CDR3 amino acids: CASSSTGGETQYF. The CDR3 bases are TGCGCCAGCAGCTCGACAGGGGGCGAGACCCAGTACTTC.

CDR3 residues: CASSLGATVNTGELFF. In DNA, the CDR3 is TGTGCCAGCAGCTTGGGTGCGACAGTAAACACCGGGGAGCTGTTTTTT. The chain has TRBV5-6 and TRBJ2-2; a weak D match, TRBD1 (5 bases). Germline CDR1 reads SGHDT; CDR2 reads YYEEEE. V was trimmed by 0 bases and J by 2 bases, leaving 11 bases between them. The CDR3 covers 16 residues.

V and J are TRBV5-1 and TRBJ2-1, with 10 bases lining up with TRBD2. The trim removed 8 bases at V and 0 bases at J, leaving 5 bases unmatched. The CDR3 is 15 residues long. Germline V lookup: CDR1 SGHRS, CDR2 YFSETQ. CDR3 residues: CASQREGLSYNEQFF. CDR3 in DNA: TGCGCCAGTCAGCGGGAGGGGCTCTCCTACAATGAGCAGTTCTTC.

The CDR3 sequence: CASSLLGVGNNEKLFF. In DNA, the CDR3 is TGTGCCAGCAGTTTATTAGGGGTAGGGAACAATGAAAAACTGTTTTTT. The chain combines TRBV28 with TRBJ1-4, with D maybe TRBD1 (5 bases). The germline CDR1 and CDR2 sequences are MDHEN and SYDVKM. CDR3 length: 16 residues. Deletions cut 1 base from V and 5 bases from J, with 14 bases between.

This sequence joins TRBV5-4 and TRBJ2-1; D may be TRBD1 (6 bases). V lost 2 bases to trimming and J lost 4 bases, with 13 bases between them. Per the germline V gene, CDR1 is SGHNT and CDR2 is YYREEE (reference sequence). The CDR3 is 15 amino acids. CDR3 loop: CASSLRDKNYNEQFF. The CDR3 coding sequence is TGTGCCAGCAGCTTAAGGGACAAGAATTACAATGAGCAGTTCTTC.

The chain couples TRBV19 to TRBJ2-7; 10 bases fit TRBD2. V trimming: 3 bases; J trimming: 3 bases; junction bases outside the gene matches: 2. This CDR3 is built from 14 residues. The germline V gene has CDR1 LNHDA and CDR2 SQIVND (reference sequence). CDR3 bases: TGTGCCAGTAGTATTCTAGCGGGAGTCTACGAGCAGTACTTC. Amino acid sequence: CASSILAGVYEQYF.

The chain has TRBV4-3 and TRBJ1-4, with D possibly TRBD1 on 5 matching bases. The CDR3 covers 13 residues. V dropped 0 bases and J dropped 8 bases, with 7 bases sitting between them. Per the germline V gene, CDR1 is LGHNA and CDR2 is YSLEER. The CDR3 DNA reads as TGCGCCAGCAGCCAAGATTGGGGGGAAAAACTGTTTTTT. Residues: CASSQDWGEKLFF.

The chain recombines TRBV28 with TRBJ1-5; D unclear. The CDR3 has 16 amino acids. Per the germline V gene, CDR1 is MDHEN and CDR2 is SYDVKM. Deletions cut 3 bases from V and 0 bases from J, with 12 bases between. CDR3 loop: CASSLERHYSNQPQHF. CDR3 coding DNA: TGTGCCAGCAGTTTGGAGCGACATTATAGCAATCAGCCCCAGCATTTT.

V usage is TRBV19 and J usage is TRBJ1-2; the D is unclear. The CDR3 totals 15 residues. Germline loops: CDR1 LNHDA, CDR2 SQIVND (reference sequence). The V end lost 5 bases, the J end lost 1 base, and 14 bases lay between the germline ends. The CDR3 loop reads CASSPRTRGNYGYTF. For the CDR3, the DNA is TGTGCCAGTAGTCCTCGGACCCGGGGTAACTATGGCTACACCTTC.

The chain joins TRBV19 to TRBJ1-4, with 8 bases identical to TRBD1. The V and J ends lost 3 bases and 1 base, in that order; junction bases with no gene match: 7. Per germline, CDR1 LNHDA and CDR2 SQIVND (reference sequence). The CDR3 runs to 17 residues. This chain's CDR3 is CASSIFGTGLTNEKLFF. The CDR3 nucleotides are TGTGCCAGTAGTATCTTCGGGACAGGTTTAACTAATGAAAAACTGTTTTTT.

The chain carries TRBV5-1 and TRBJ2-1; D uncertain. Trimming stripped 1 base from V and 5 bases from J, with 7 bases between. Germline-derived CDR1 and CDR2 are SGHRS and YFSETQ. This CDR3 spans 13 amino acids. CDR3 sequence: CASSLIQNNEQFF. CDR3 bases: TGCGCCAGCAGCTTGATACAGAACAATGAGCAGTTCTTC.

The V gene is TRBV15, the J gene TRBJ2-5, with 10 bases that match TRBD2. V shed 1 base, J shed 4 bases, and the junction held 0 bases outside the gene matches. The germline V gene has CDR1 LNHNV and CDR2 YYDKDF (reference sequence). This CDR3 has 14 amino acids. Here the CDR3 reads CATSRGLAGETQYF. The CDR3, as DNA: TGTGCCACCAGCAGAGGACTAGCGGGAGAGACCCAGTACTTC.

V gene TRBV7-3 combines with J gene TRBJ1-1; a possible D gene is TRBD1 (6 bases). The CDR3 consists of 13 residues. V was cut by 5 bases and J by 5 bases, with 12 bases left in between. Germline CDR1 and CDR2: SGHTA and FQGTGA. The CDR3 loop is CASSHGQGTEAFF. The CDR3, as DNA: TGTGCCAGCAGCCATGGGCAGGGGACTGAAGCTTTCTTT.

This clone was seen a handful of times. The CDR3 loop is CASSLGTSRGSLHF. CDR3 bases: TGTGCCAGCAGCTTAGGCACCTCACGAGGATCCCTCCACTTT. The V call is TRBV7-2, the J call TRBJ1-6; no definite D call. The CDR3 contains 14 residues. CDR1 SGHTA and CDR2 FQGNSA come from the germline V gene. The V and J ends lost 1 base and 14 bases respectively, with 15 bases between them. Combining the CDR3 with reference TRBV7-2 and TRBJ1-6 gives the whole variable domain GAGVSQSPSNKVTEKGKDVELRCDPISGHTALYWYRQSLGQGLEFLIYFQGNSAPDKSGLPSDRFSAERTGGSVSTLTIQRTQQEDSAVYLCASSLGTSRGSLHFGNGTRLTVT.

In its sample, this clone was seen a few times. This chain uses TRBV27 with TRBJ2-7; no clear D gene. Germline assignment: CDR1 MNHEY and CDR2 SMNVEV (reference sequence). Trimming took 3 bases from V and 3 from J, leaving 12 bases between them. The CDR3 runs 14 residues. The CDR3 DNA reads TGTGCCAGCAGTTTCTCTGTAGCCGGCTACGAGCAGTACTTC. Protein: CASSFSVAGYEQYF.

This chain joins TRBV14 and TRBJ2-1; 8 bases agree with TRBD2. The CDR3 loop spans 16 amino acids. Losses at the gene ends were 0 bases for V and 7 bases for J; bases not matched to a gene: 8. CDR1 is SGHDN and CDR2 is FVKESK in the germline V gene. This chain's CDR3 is CASSQDRGLGPNEQFF. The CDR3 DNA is TGTGCCAGCAGCCAAGATAGGGGACTAGGTCCTAATGAGCAGTTCTTC.

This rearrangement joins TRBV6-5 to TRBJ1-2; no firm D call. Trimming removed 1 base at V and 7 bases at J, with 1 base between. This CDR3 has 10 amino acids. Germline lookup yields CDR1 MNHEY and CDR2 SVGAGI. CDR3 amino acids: CASSYFGYTF. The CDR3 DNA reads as TGTGCCAGCAGTTACTTTGGCTACACCTTC.

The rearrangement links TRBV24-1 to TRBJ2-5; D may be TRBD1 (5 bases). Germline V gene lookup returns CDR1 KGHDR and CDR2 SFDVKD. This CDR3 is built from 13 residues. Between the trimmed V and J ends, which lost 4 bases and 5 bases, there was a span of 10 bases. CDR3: CATSDPGRETQYF. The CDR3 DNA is TGTGCCACCAGTGACCCAGGGCGGGAGACCCAGTACTTC.

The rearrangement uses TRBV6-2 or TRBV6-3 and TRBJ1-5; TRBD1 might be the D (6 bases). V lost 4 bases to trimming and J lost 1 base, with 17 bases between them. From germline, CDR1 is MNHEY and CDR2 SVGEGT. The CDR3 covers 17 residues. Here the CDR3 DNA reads TGTGCCAGCAGTTCCCTGGGGGGCATTCAAAGCAATCAGCCCCAGCATTTT. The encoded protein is CASSSLGGIQSNQPQHF.

The CDR3 nucleotides read TGTGCCAGCAGCTTAGCCCGACTAGCGGGAGGCCCCACAGATACGCAGTATTTT. Its protein product is CASSLARLAGGPTDTQYF. This chain joins TRBV7-2 and TRBJ2-3; 13 positions agree with TRBD2. This CDR3 is 18 amino acids long. Germline loops: CDR1 SGHTA, CDR2 FQGNSA. V was pared by 0 bases and J by 2 bases, with 5 bases of the junction left unmatched.

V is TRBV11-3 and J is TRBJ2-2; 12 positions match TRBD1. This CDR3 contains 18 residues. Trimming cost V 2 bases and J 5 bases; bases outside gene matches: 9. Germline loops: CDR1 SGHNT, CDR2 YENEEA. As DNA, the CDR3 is TGTGCCAGCAGCTTATACTCGGGACAGGGGGCTCGGACCGGGGAGCTGTTTTTT. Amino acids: CASSLYSGQGARTGELFF.

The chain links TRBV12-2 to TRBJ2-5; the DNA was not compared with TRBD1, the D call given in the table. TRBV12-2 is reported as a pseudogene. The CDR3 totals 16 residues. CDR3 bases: TGTGCAAGTCGCGTCGGGGCAGGGGTATTCCAAGAGACCCAGTACTTC. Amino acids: CASRVGAGVFQETQYF.